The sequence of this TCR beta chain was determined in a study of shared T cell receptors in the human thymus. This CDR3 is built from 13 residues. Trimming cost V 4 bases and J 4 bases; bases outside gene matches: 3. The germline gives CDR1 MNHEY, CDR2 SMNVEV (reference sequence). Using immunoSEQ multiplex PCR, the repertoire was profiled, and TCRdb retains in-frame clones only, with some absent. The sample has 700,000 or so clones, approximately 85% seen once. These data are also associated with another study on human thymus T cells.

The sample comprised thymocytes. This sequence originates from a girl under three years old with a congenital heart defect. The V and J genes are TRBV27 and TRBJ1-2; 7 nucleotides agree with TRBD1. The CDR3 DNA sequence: TGTGCCAGCAGTTGGGGACAGAGCTATGGCTACACCTTC. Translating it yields CASSWGQSYGYTF.